This passage covers 14 T cell receptor beta chains from one sample sequenced in a study of memory CD4+ T cells and cytomegalovirus serostatus. Repertoires were generated with immunoSEQ multiplex PCR, while TCRdb's copy carries only in-frame clones and drops some. The data contain about 75,000 clones, 60% to 80% of them singletons. Single viable CD3+CD4+CD8-CD45RO+ cells were sorted as the memory CD4+ T cells. Input material: memory CD4+ T cells from blood. Source of these receptors: an adult in good health and CMV-seropositive.

J is TRBJ1-2 and V is TRBV9, with D hard to call. The germline gives CDR1 SGDLS, CDR2 YYNGEE. This CDR3 comprises 14 residues. The V end lost 4 bases, the J end lost 4 bases, and 14 bases lay between the germline ends. CDR3 bases: TGTGCCAGCAGCTCCCACTCCGCGTCCTATGGCTACACCTTC. It encodes CASSSHSASYGYTF.

The rearrangement joins TRBV18 to TRBJ1-2; the D is unclear. The CDR3 is made up of 13 amino acids. From germline, CDR1 is KGHSH and CDR2 LQKENI. Trimming stripped 4 bases from V and 4 bases from J, with 10 bases between. In nucleotides, the CDR3 is TGTGCCAGCTCACTCGAGAGGAGCTATGGCTACACCTTC. This translates into CASSLERSYGYTF.

The chain couples TRBV5-1 to TRBJ2-3, with D possibly matching TRBD2 (6 bases). The CDR3 length is 14 residues. V was clipped by 2 bases and J by 1 base, with 8 bases between them. Germline-derived CDR1 and CDR2 are SGHRS and YFSETQ. In DNA, the CDR3 is TGCGCCAGCAGCTTCGAGCGGGGCACAGATACGCAGTATTTT. This encodes CASSFERGTDTQYF.

The chain joins TRBV11-2 to TRBJ1-5; D is unresolved. From germline, CDR1 is SGHAT and CDR2 FQNNGV. V lost 4 bases and J 9 bases, leaving 7 bases between the germline ends. This CDR3 has 11 amino acids. The CDR3: CASSSNGPQHF. In DNA form, the CDR3 reads TGTGCCAGCAGCTCCAATGGGCCCCAGCATTTT.

The chain combines TRBV7-9 with TRBJ1-1; TRBD1 matches at 7 bases. The V segment lost 6 bases and the J segment 3 bases; nucleotides outside the gene matches: 4. Germline CDR1 is SEHNR and CDR2 is FQNEAQ (reference sequence). The CDR3 spans 13 residues. The CDR3 loop is CASRWQGDTEAFF. The CDR3 coding sequence is TGTGCCAGCAGATGGCAGGGGGACACTGAAGCTTTCTTT.

This chain uses TRBV2 with TRBJ1-4; D ambiguous. The CDR3 spans 12 residues. Per the germline V gene, CDR1 is SNHLY and CDR2 is FYNNEI. V gave up 6 bases and J gave up 7 bases, with 9 bases separating them. The CDR3 bases are TGTGCCAGCAGCCTGGACCGTGAAAAACTGTTTTTT. Translation: CASSLDREKLFF. The complete variable domain, with remaining parts taken from reference TRBV2 and TRBJ1-4, reads EPEVTQTPSHQVTQMGQEVILRCVPISNHLYFYWYRQILGQKVEFLVSFYNNEISEKSEIFDDQFSVERPDGSNFTLKIRSTKLEDSAMYFCASSLDREKLFFGSGTQLSVL.

The chain recombines TRBV18 with TRBJ1-1; unclear D gene. The length of the CDR3 is 13 residues. Trimming cost V 3 bases and J 0 bases, with 5 bases left between them. CDR1 KGHSH and CDR2 LQKENI come from the germline V gene. The CDR3 sequence is CASSPAMNTEAFF. The CDR3 DNA reads as TGTGCCAGCTCACCGGCCATGAACACTGAAGCTTTCTTT.

The chain is built from TRBV10-3 and TRBJ2-1, with TRBD2 matching 10 bases. V was clipped by 4 bases and J by 8 bases; unmatched bases: 11. Germline loops: CDR1 ENHRY, CDR2 SYGVKD. The CDR3 totals 16 residues. DNA for the CDR3: TGTGCCATCAGTGGATCTGCTAGCGGGAGACGCGATGAGCAGTTCTTC. The encoded protein is CAISGSASGRRDEQFF.

This chain links TRBV4-3 with TRBJ1-1; D is unclear. In germline, CDR1 is LGHNA, CDR2 YSLEER. The CDR3 totals 16 residues. V gave up 0 bases and J gave up 6 bases, with 17 bases separating them. The CDR3 bases are TGCGCCAGCAGCCAAGATAGGTCCGGGTTCGGCGCTGAAGCTTTCTTT. Protein product: CASSQDRSGFGAEAFF.

In this sample, this clone turned up once. The rearrangement links TRBV7-8 to TRBJ1-5, with a possible D match to TRBD1 (6 bases). CDR1 is SGHVS and CDR2 is FQNEAQ in the germline V gene. This CDR3 has 16 amino acids. V was trimmed by 5 bases and J by 2 bases, leaving 16 bases between them. CDR3 loop: CASSPHRVWGNQPQHF. CDR3 DNA: TGTGCCAGCAGCCCTCACAGGGTATGGGGCAATCAGCCCCAGCATTTT.

This sequence joins TRBV19 and TRBJ1-6, with D uncertain. This CDR3 spans 14 amino acids. CDR1 is LNHDA, CDR2 SQIVND, per germline (reference sequence). V was shortened by 5 bases and J by 8 bases, with 13 bases between the two germline ends. CDR3 region: CASSVAYSDSPLHF. The CDR3 DNA is TGTGCCAGTAGTGTGGCTTATAGTGATTCACCCCTCCACTTT.

This chain uses TRBV2 with TRBJ2-2; D gene ambiguous. V was cut by 1 base and J by 1 base, with 1 base left in between. The CDR3 extends over 13 amino acids. Germline values: CDR1 SNHLY, CDR2 FYNNEI. CDR3: CASSEGNTGELFF. The CDR3 region has the DNA TGTGCCAGCAGTGAAGGGAACACCGGGGAGCTGTTTTTT.

This clone was observed once. The rearrangement uses TRBV30 and TRBJ1-1, with D unresolved. V lost 0 bases and J 5 bases, leaving 10 bases between the germline ends. Germline lookup yields CDR1 GTSNPN and CDR2 SVGIG (reference sequence). The CDR3 spans 13 residues. CDR3 in DNA: TGTGCCTGGAGTGTAAGGAGTTTAACTGAAGCTTTCTTT. This gives the protein CAWSVRSLTEAFF. The full variable domain, completed using reference TRBV30 and TRBJ1-1, is SQTIHQWPATLVQPVGSPLSLECTVEGTSNPNLYWYRQAAGRGLQLLFYSVGIGQISSEVPQNLSASRPQDRQFILSSKKLLLSDSGFYLCAWSVRSLTEAFFGQGTRLTVV.

The CDR3 region is CASSQERDHAGELFF. The CDR3 nucleotides are TGCGCCAGCAGCCAGGAGCGGGACCACGCCGGGGAGCTGTTTTTT. V usage is TRBV4-3 and J usage is TRBJ2-2; 7 bases align to TRBD2. Germline V gene data show CDR1 as LGHNA and CDR2 as YSLEER. Trimming took 3 bases from V and 6 from J; bases not matched to a gene: 7. The CDR3 length is 15 residues.